Each of the 21 T cell receptor beta chains below was sequenced from the same sample in a study of graft-versus-host responses after intestinal transplantation. From the graft tissue, intraepithelial and lamina propria lymphocytes were released through processing. TCRdb keeps only in-frame clones here, not all; method: immunoSEQ multiplex PCR. The sample has tens of thousands of clones, about nine tenths seen once; the top ten hold roughly 18%. Specimen: ileum tissue, collected almost 210 days after intestinal transplant. These receptors came from a human patient who received an intestinal transplant, so some T cells may come from the graft donor.

V and J are TRBV28 and TRBJ2-5; D gene ambiguous. CDR1 and CDR2 (germline): MDHEN, SYDVKM. V was trimmed by 2 bases and J by 3 bases, leaving 10 bases between them. The CDR3 contains 14 residues. CDR3 protein: CASSLRDAKETQYF. CDR3 coding DNA: TGTGCCAGCAGTTTAAGGGATGCAAAAGAGACCCAGTACTTC.

This clone was counted only a few times. Relative to the germline gene, one junction end is altered; a read error may explain this. V is TRBV28 and J is TRBJ2-7; D may be TRBD1 (6 bases). The CDR3 totals 14 residues. Germline V gene lookup returns CDR1 MDHEN and CDR2 SYDVKM. The CDR3 nucleotides read TGTGCCATCCAGGGGTTACTAGTCTCCCACGAGCAGTACTTC. The encoded protein is CAIQGLLVSHEQYF.

As DNA, the CDR3 is TGTGCCAGCAGAAGGACAGGGATTCAAGAGACCCAGTACTTC. Translation: CASRRTGIQETQYF. The chain uses TRBV27 and TRBJ2-5, with 8 bases matching TRBD1. The CDR3 has 14 amino acids. Germline assignment: CDR1 MNHEY and CDR2 SMNVEV (reference sequence). J gave up 2 bases and V 6 bases, and 5 bases lay outside the gene matches.

This chain joins TRBV29-1 and TRBJ2-2; perhaps TRBD2 as D (7 bases). V lost 8 bases and J 2 bases, leaving 15 bases between the germline ends. Germline loops: CDR1 SQVTM, CDR2 ANQGSEA. CDR3 length: 14 amino acids. The CDR3 DNA follows: TGCAGCTTCGAGGGGGGGGTAAACACCGGGGAGCTGTTTTTT. Translation gives CSFEGGVNTGELFF.

The chain employs TRBV5-1 and TRBJ1-2, with TRBD1 identical over 8 bases. The CDR3 has 13 amino acids. The germline V gene encodes CDR1 SGHRS and CDR2 YFSETQ. J lost 6 bases, V lost 3 bases, and 4 bases had no gene match. This chain's CDR3 is CASSYGQGHGYTF. The CDR3 coding sequence is TGCGCCAGCAGCTATGGACAGGGCCATGGCTACACCTTC.

A single count supports this clone. The chain recombines TRBV29-1 with TRBJ2-4; 10 bases line up with TRBD1. CDR3 length: 12 residues. After removal of 6 bases from V and 10 bases from J, the junction contained 6 bases not matched to a gene. Germline CDR1 reads SQVTM; CDR2 reads ANQGSEA. For the CDR3, the DNA is TGCAGCGTCCCCGGGACAGGGGAGATTCAGTACTTC. This sequence encodes CSVPGTGEIQYF.

The V call is TRBV5-4, the J call TRBJ1-2; 9 bases agree with TRBD1. Germline V gene lookup returns CDR1 SGHNT and CDR2 YYREEE (reference sequence). J was trimmed by 9 bases and V by 3 bases; bases with no gene match: 12. CDR3 length: 15 residues. Here the CDR3 reads CASSSSSTGGLRYTF. The CDR3 DNA follows: TGTGCCAGCAGCTCTAGCTCGACAGGGGGGCTGCGCTACACCTTC.

This clone is a singleton in its sample. The genes are TRBV6-5 and TRBJ1-2; D is unresolved. Trimming pared 2 bases from V and 8 bases from J, leaving 6 bases between. Germline lookup yields CDR1 MNHEY and CDR2 SVGAGI. CDR3 size: 11 residues. For the CDR3, the DNA is TGTGCCAGCAGTTACGGAAGGGGCTACACCTTC. Its translation is CASSYGRGYTF.

The chain recombines TRBV18 with TRBJ1-2; TRBD1 aligns across 7 bases. Germline V gene data show CDR1 as KGHSH and CDR2 as LQKENI. The CDR3 runs 17 residues. V gave up 3 bases and J gave up 0 bases; unmatched junction bases: 10. The CDR3 DNA reads TGTGCCAGCTCACCTGGAGAGGGGGCCCTAGCTAACTATGGCTACACCTTC. It codes for CASSPGEGALANYGYTF.

The chain combines TRBV30 with TRBJ2-1, with unresolved D. Germline loops: CDR1 GTSNPN, CDR2 SVGIG (reference sequence). This CDR3 region has 13 residues. Trimming removed 0 bases at V and 5 bases at J, with 8 bases between. CDR3 bases: TGTGCCTGGAGTGTCATACTTGACAATGAGCAGTTCTTC. The encoded protein is CAWSVILDNEQFF. Full variable domain (remainder filled in from reference TRBV30 and TRBJ2-1): SQTIHQWPATLVQPVGSPLSLECTVEGTSNPNLYWYRQAAGRGLQLLFYSVGIGQISSEVPQNLSASRPQDRQFILSSKKLLLSDSGFYLCAWSVILDNEQFFGPGTRLTVL.

The rearrangement links TRBV27 to TRBJ2-7; TRBD2 aligns across 7 bases. The CDR3 sequence is 13 residues long. Per germline, CDR1 MNHEY and CDR2 SMNVEV (reference sequence). V was clipped by 2 bases and J by 7 bases; unmatched bases: 5. The CDR3 reads CASSLDRGEEQYF. The CDR3 coding sequence is TGTGCCAGCAGTTTAGACCGGGGGGAAGAGCAGTACTTC.

The genes are TRBV28 and TRBJ2-1, with 12 bases matching TRBD2. From germline, CDR1 is MDHEN and CDR2 SYDVKM. Trimming removed 5 bases from V and 7 bases from J; junction bases left unmatched: 9. The CDR3 length is 16 residues. The CDR3 reads CASSPVTSGRGNEQFF. DNA for the CDR3: TGTGCCAGCAGTCCTGTGACTAGCGGGAGAGGTAATGAGCAGTTCTTC.

The chain combines TRBV28 with TRBJ1-3; possibly TRBD1 for D (5 bases). Trimming took 1 base from V and 1 from J, leaving 11 bases between them. Germline CDR1 is MDHEN and CDR2 is SYDVKM. This CDR3 has 16 amino acids. The CDR3 nucleotides are TGTGCCAGCAGTTTATTGGGGGGAGTGTCTGGAAACACCATATATTTT. Its protein product is CASSLLGGVSGNTIYF. The full variable domain, its missing parts supplied by reference TRBV28 and TRBJ1-3, is DVKVTQSSRYLVKRTGEKVFLECVQDMDHENMFWYRQDPGLGLRLIYFSYDVKMKEKGDIPEGYSVSREKKERFSLILESASTNQTSMYLCASSLLGGVSGNTIYFGEGSWLTVV.

Worth noting for this clone: The DNA is omitted, as the CDR3 cannot be located on it reliably, and the CDR3 follows TCRdb's listing. This chain connects TRBV12-1 to TRBJ2-7; the table calls TRBD2, which could not be checked here. TRBV12-1 is termed a pseudogene. The CDR3 length is 14 residues, termini included. CDR3 protein: CASSFGGGIHEQYF.

The chain couples TRBV27 to TRBJ1-1, with D unresolved. Between the trimmed V and J ends, which lost 6 bases and 6 bases, there was a span of 5 bases. Germline V gene data show CDR1 as MNHEY and CDR2 as SMNVEV (reference sequence). The CDR3 is made up of 10 amino acids. The CDR3 DNA reads as TGTGCCAGCAGCTTCCCTGAAGCTTTCTTT. Protein: CASSFPEAFF.

The chain combines TRBV28 with TRBJ1-4, with 11 nucleotides matching TRBD1. Trimming at V came to 3 bases and at J to 5 bases, leaving 2 bases not matched to a gene. The CDR3 runs to 15 residues. The germline V gene has CDR1 MDHEN and CDR2 SYDVKM. CDR3 sequence reads: CASSFGTGGNEKLFF. DNA for the CDR3: TGTGCCAGCAGTTTTGGGACAGGGGGAAATGAAAAACTGTTTTTT.

The chain carries TRBV4-1 and TRBJ1-1; D possibly corresponds to TRBD1 (5 bases). V lost 1 base, J lost 11 bases, and 17 bases lay in between. The germline V gene has CDR1 MGHRA and CDR2 YSYEKL. CDR3 length equals 14 residues. The CDR3 DNA is TGCGCCAGCAGCCAAGTTGGGGCCGGCCAGAAGGCTTTCTTT. This encodes CASSQVGAGQKAFF.

The V and J genes are TRBV29-1 and TRBJ2-1; 9 bases map to TRBD2. Germline V gene data show CDR1 as SQVTM and CDR2 as ANQGSEA. The V gene end was trimmed by 0 bases and the J gene end by 7 bases; junction bases not matched to a gene: 7. The CDR3 covers 15 residues. CDR3: CSVEDRGRGGNEQFF. CDR3 sequence (DNA): TGCAGCGTTGAAGATCGCGGGAGGGGTGGTAATGAGCAGTTCTTC.

The CDR3: CASSTTGYEQYF. CDR3 in DNA: TGTGCCAGCAGCACGACAGGGTACGAGCAGTACTTC. This chain joins TRBV13 and TRBJ2-5; the match to TRBD1 covers 7 bases. The J call could be wrong; TRBJ2-7 is a better fit for the DNA end. This CDR3 has 12 amino acids. Germline-derived CDR1 and CDR2 are PRHDT and FYEKMQ (reference sequence).

The chain carries TRBV28 and TRBJ1-2, with a possible D match to TRBD1 (5 bases). This CDR3 comprises 13 residues. Trimming shortened V by 3 bases and J by 9 bases, and 14 bases separated the two germline ends. CDR1 and CDR2 (germline): MDHEN, SYDVKM. CDR3: CASSFLDKFSYTF. In nucleotides, the CDR3 is TGTGCCAGCAGTTTTTTGGACAAGTTCAGCTACACCTTC.

V is TRBV19 and J is TRBJ1-2; 10 positions match TRBD1. Trimming removed 3 bases from V and 4 bases from J; junction bases left unmatched: 5. The CDR3 has 15 amino acids. The germline gives CDR1 LNHDA, CDR2 SQIVND (reference sequence). The CDR3 nucleotides read TGTGCCAGTAGTATGGGACAGGGGCCGGTCTATGGCTACACCTTC. This codes for CASSMGQGPVYGYTF.